These 13 T cell receptor beta chains were all obtained from the same sample, sequenced in a study of blood T cells in healthy people across ages. A second 7 to 11 cycle PCR used barcoded and J-beta primers. TCRdb reprocessed the 5' RACE reads with MiXCR, giving one entry per CDR3 protein. This table holds around 710,000 distinct CDR3 sequences, roughly 47% found once. Source material: blood. The receptor set was obtained from a woman aged 55-69 years in good health.

This clonotype was counted a few times. This sequence joins TRBV20-1 and TRBJ2-1, with TRBD2 matching over 15 bases. This CDR3 comprises 15 residues. Germline V CDR1 and CDR2: DFQATT, SNEGSKA (reference sequence). Trimming cost V 5 bases and J 8 bases; bases outside gene matches: 7. The CDR3 spells CSADRGLAGGDEQFF. Written as DNA, the CDR3 is TGCAGTGCTGACCGGGGACTAGCGGGGGGAGATGAGCAGTTCTTC.

The V call is TRBV11-2, the J call TRBJ2-7; 9 bases are shared with TRBD1. V lost 4 bases and J lost 6; bases outside the gene matches: 7. This CDR3 is 14 amino acids long. Looked up from germline, CDR1 is SGHAT and CDR2 is FQNNGV. CDR3 bases: TGTGCCAGCAGCTCGACCGGGACAGGGATCGAGCAGTACTTC. Encoded protein: CASSSTGTGIEQYF.

The rearrangement links TRBV7-3 to TRBJ2-1; 8 bases align to TRBD2. The V gene end was trimmed by 11 bases and the J gene end by 3 bases; junction bases not matched to a gene: 9. CDR1 SGHTA and CDR2 FQGTGA come from the germline V gene. The length of the CDR3 is 14 residues. The CDR3 region has the DNA TGTGCCGGTCCCGGGAGGGCTATCTACAATGAGCAGTTCTTC. Encoded protein: CAGPGRAIYNEQFF.

The CDR3 nucleotides are TGTGCCAGCAGCTTAGATCCCAGGCCTGCAACTAATGAAAAACTGTTTTTT. Its protein is CASSLDPRPATNEKLFF. The V and J genes are TRBV11-2 and TRBJ1-4; D is ambiguous. CDR3 length: 17 amino acids. Germline values: CDR1 SGHAT, CDR2 FQNNGV. Trimming stripped 0 bases from V and 0 bases from J, with 11 bases between.

This chain joins TRBV27 and TRBJ2-1; D could derive from TRBD1 or TRBD2 (6 bases each). The end of the DNA is better explained by TRBJ2-7, so the J call may be wrong. CDR1 and CDR2 from the germline V gene are MNHEY and SMNVEV (reference sequence). This CDR3 region has 14 residues. CDR3 sequence reads: CASSLGGPYNEQYF. The CDR3, as DNA: TGTGCCAGCAGTTTGGGGGGCCCCTACAATGAGCAGTACTTC.

This clonotype has ten or more counts. The CDR3 coding sequence is TGTGCCAGCAGCTTTAAGTACGAGCAGTACTTC. Its translation is CASSFKYEQYF. The chain couples TRBV7-2 to TRBJ2-7, with D hard to call. The V end was cut by 3 bases, the J end by 4 bases, with 4 bases between. CDR1 and CDR2 from the germline V gene are SGHTA and FQGNSA. The CDR3 is 11 residues long.

The rearrangement joins TRBV29-1 to TRBJ1-2; no clear D. The CDR3 covers 15 residues. Germline CDR1 is SQVTM and CDR2 is ANQGSEA. Trimming removed 6 bases from V and 3 bases from J, with 20 bases in between. CDR3 amino acids: CSVDPDNTVYYGYTF. The CDR3 nucleotides are TGCAGCGTGGATCCCGATAATACAGTCTACTATGGCTACACCTTC. Full variable domain (rest looked up from reference TRBV29-1 and TRBJ1-2): SAVISQKPSRDICQRGTSLTIQCQVDSQVTMMFWYRQQPGQSLTLIATANQGSEATYESGFVIDKFPISRPNLTFSTLTVSNMSPEDSSIYLCSVDPDNTVYYGYTFGSGTRLTVV.

In its sample, this clonotype was seen a few times. This rearrangement joins TRBV5-5 to TRBJ2-7; TRBD1 aligns across 8 bases. V trimming: 4 bases; J trimming: 5 bases; junction bases outside the gene matches: 8. Germline CDR1 reads SGHKS; CDR2 reads YYEKEE (reference sequence). This CDR3 has 14 residues. The CDR3, as DNA: TGTGCCAGCAGCACCGGGACAGGTGCTGACGAGCAGTACTTC. Translated: CASSTGTGADEQYF.

This clonotype has just one count. The V gene is TRBV29-1, the J gene TRBJ1-1, with 9 nucleotides matching TRBD1. The V and J ends lost 4 bases and 1 base, in that order; junction bases with no gene match: 4. The CDR3 runs to 14 residues. Germline V gene lookup returns CDR1 SQVTM and CDR2 ANQGSEA. The CDR3 reads CSVALTGGNTEAFF. CDR3 nucleotides: TGCAGCGTTGCCCTGACAGGGGGGAACACTGAAGCTTTCTTT.

The chain carries TRBV4-1 and TRBJ2-7; 7 nucleotides line up with TRBD1. V was pared by 4 bases and J by 4 bases, with 10 bases of the junction left unmatched. This CDR3 is 15 amino acids long. The germline CDR1 and CDR2 sequences are MGHRA and YSYEKL. CDR3 loop: CASSLGEGASYEQYF. The CDR3 bases are TGCGCCAGCAGCCTGGGTGAGGGGGCCTCTTACGAGCAGTACTTC.

The gene calls are TRBV20-1 and TRBJ1-2; D call uncertain. The CDR3 contains 13 residues. Deletions cut 0 bases from V and 2 bases from J, with 7 bases between. Germline V CDR1 and CDR2: DFQATT, SNEGSKA (reference sequence). The DNA of the CDR3 is TGCAGTGCTAGAGAGACTGCGAACTATGGCTACACCTTC. It codes for CSARETANYGYTF.

This rearrangement joins TRBV10-1 to TRBJ2-3; 10 positions match TRBD2. The CDR3 extends over 16 amino acids. V shed 6 bases and J 4 bases; nucleotides not matched to a gene: 10. The germline V gene encodes CDR1 WNHNN and CDR2 SYGVQD (reference sequence). The CDR3 nucleotides read TGCGCCAGCAGCGGAAGCGGGGGGGCTAGGGCAGATACGCAGTATTTT. Translated, it gives CASSGSGGARADTQYF.

There are many counts of this clonotype. V is TRBV12-3 or TRBV12-4 and J is TRBJ2-3; the match to TRBD1 covers 9 bases. V gave up 3 bases and J gave up 5 bases; unmatched junction bases: 9. This CDR3 spans 16 amino acids. CDR3 sequence: CASSLDRTGAGDTQYF. The CDR3 nucleotides are TGTGCCAGCAGTTTGGATCGGACAGGGGCGGGAGATACGCAGTATTTT.